Each of the 21 T cell receptor delta chains below was sequenced from the same sample in a study of delta chain sequences of gamma delta T cells. TCRdb re-called clones from the 5' RACE reads via CATT. In the table there are about 2,600 delta-chain clones, 5.9% of which are singletons. Sequenced: either unsorted cells or a sorted T cell fraction (not recorded which). All receptors come from a human donor in good health.

This clone was seen more than once but under ten times. The chain is built from TRDV2 and TRDJ1; 8 nucleotides align to TRDD3. CDR1 is GEAIGNYY, CDR2 EKD, per germline. V trimming: 0 bases; J trimming: 3 bases; junction bases outside the gene matches: 20. The CDR3 length is 20 residues. CDR3 loop: CACDTGGLLGATPRADKLIF. The CDR3 coding sequence is TGTGCCTGTGACACCGGGGGGTTACTGGGGGCTACCCCGAGGGCCGATAAACTCATCTTT.

The V and J genes are TRDV1 and TRDJ1, with D perhaps TRDD2 (5 bases). In germline, CDR1 is TSWWSYY, CDR2 QGS. V lost 0 bases and J lost 0, with 29 bases in between. The CDR3 extends over 22 amino acids. DNA for the CDR3: TGTGCTCTTGGGGAACTAGTCCCCTCCTTCGTCACTCAAAAACCCGACACCGATAAACTCATCTTT. Translated, it gives CALGELVPSFVTQKPDTDKLIF.

The DNA for the CDR3 is TGTGCTCTTGGGGAACTAGCGAGACGTCCCCAACCCGTACTGGGGGCCGACACCGATAAACTCATCTTT. The encoded protein is CALGELARRPQPVLGADTDKLIF. The genes are TRDV1 and TRDJ1; 8 nucleotides agree with TRDD3. V lost 0 bases to trimming and J lost 0 bases; unmatched junction nucleotides: 24. The germline V gene has CDR1 TSWWSYY and CDR2 QGS. The CDR3 extends over 23 amino acids.

This clone ranks as medium-sized. This sequence joins TRDV2 and TRDJ1; D possibly corresponds to TRDD3 (6 bases). Trimming cost V 0 bases and J 0 bases, with 31 bases left between them. CDR1 GEAIGNYY and CDR2 EKD come from the germline V gene. This CDR3 is 22 amino acids long. CDR3 DNA: TGTGCCTGTGACACCGTACACAGCGCTGGGGACTTTAATCCTTCGTACACCGATAAACTCATCTTT. Its translation: CACDTVHSAGDFNPSYTDKLIF.

The chain couples TRDV1 to TRDJ1, with no clear D. Germline V gene sequence: CDR1 TSWWSYY, CDR2 QGS. The CDR3 extends over 12 amino acids. V lost 5 bases, J lost 0 bases, and 4 bases lay in between. The CDR3 spells CALGTYTDKLIF. The CDR3 region has the DNA TGTGCTCTTGGGACCTACACCGATAAACTCATCTTT.

This clone showed up just a few times. The J gene was recorded as TRDJ4; no V gene was called; the table's D call of TRDD3 was not tested on the DNA. The CDR3 consists of 32 residues. The CDR3 loop is CSVLGKPVVSTQSSFRFTLGGRYVSCARPLIF. CDR3 DNA: TGTTCGGTCTTGGGGAAGCCAGTGGTATCAACGCAGAGTTCATTCCGTTTCACTCTTGGGGGGAGGTATGTCAGCTGTGCCAGACCCCTGATCTTT.

This clone was detected ten times or more. The chain combines TRDV2 with TRDJ1; 9 nucleotides line up with TRDD3. V trimming: 3 bases; J trimming: 0 bases; junction bases outside the gene matches: 4. The CDR3 spans 15 residues. Germline CDR1 and CDR2: GEAIGNYY and EKD. CDR3: CACDLLGDYTDKLIF. In DNA, the CDR3 is TGTGCCTGTGACTTACTGGGGGACTACACCGATAAACTCATCTTT.

In its sample, this clone ranks as medium-sized (0.01 to 0.1%). CDR3 in DNA: TGTGCCTGTGACACCGTCCCCTCTGGGGGATACGAGGCCGATAAACTCATCTTT. As protein: CACDTVPSGGYEADKLIF. V usage is TRDV2 and J usage is TRDJ1, with TRDD3 matching 12 bases. Germline V gene lookup returns CDR1 GEAIGNYY and CDR2 EKD. V dropped 0 bases and J dropped 3; count of bases not matched to a gene: 10. The CDR3 runs 18 residues.

This clone has more than one count but fewer than ten. TCRdb records a much larger clone's protein for this DNA, with a difference at residue 12 that likely arises from a read error; the protein given is the translation of the DNA. The rearrangement joins TRDV2 to TRDJ1; 8 bases match TRDD3. CDR3 size: 18 residues. With V trimmed by 3 bases and J by 2 bases, 16 bases remained unmatched. The V gene's germline CDR1 is GEAIGNYY and CDR2 EKD. CDR3 coding DNA: TGTGCCTGTGACCCCGTACTGGGGGTCCAAAGAGAAACCGATAAACTCATCTTT. It specifies CACDPVLGVQRETDKLIF.

V gene TRDV1 combines with J gene TRDJ1; 8 nucleotides align to TRDD3. The CDR3 spans 21 residues. V trimming: 2 bases; J trimming: 4 bases; junction bases outside the gene matches: 24. The germline V gene encodes CDR1 TSWWSYY and CDR2 QGS. The CDR3 DNA reads TGTGCTCTTGGGGAAATGGCCACTTCCTCTCCTTGGGGGATTCTCATCGATAAACTCATCTTT. Translating gives CALGEMATSSPWGILIDKLIF.

This clone was seen only a few times. A read error likely explains this, since a far larger clone differs by one base. Other DNA sequences in the sample encode the same CDR3. This chain connects TRDV2 to TRDJ1; D not resolved. Trimming took off 4 bases at V and 4 bases at J, with 12 bases between the two ends. The CDR3 has 13 amino acids. Germline V gives CDR1 GEAIGNYY, CDR2 EKD. The CDR3 bases are TGTGCCTGTGATACGTTTGGCGACGATAAACTCATCTTT. It specifies CACDTFGDDKLIF.

In its sample, this clone ranks as medium-sized. This sequence joins TRDV2 and TRDJ1, with TRDD3 matching 8 bases. CDR1 and CDR2 from the germline V gene are GEAIGNYY and EKD. The CDR3 is 21 amino acids. After removal of 0 bases from V and 0 bases from J, the junction contained 20 bases not matched to a gene. The CDR3 coding sequence is TGTGCCTGTGACACCGTTCCCCTCGTGACTGGGGGCAAAAACTACACCGATAAACTCATCTTT. It specifies CACDTVPLVTGGKNYTDKLIF.

This chain joins TRDV2 and TRDJ1; a weak D match, TRDD3 (5 bases). Trimming cost V 0 bases and J 2 bases, with 12 bases left between them. Looked up from germline, CDR1 is GEAIGNYY and CDR2 is EKD. The CDR3 contains 15 residues. The CDR3 DNA follows: TGTGCCTGTGACACCGTTATGCGGGGGACCGATAAACTCATCTTT. It translates to CACDTVMRGTDKLIF.

This clone has ten or more counts. The rearrangement links TRDV1 to TRDJ1; 8 nucleotides line up with TRDD3. Losses at the gene ends were 3 bases for V and 0 bases for J; bases not matched to a gene: 18. CDR1 and CDR2 (germline): TSWWSYY, QGS. The CDR3 length is 20 residues. CDR3 coding DNA: TGTGCTCTTGGGGACTATCTACGACTGGGGGTTGGGGCGTACACCGATAAACTCATCTTT. Protein: CALGDYLRLGVGAYTDKLIF.

For this clone: TCRdb lists the protein of a much larger clone for this DNA, which differs at residue 8, so this is likely a read error; the protein given here is translated from the DNA itself. The rearrangement joins TRDV1 to TRDJ1; possibly TRDD3 for D (6 bases). CDR3 length: 14 amino acids. From germline, CDR1 is TSWWSYY and CDR2 QGS. V dropped 1 base and J dropped 4 bases, with 10 bases sitting between them. As DNA, the CDR3 is TGTGCTCTTGGGGAACGGGGATGCCTCGATAAACTCATCTTT. Protein product: CALGERGCLDKLIF.

As to this clone: Distinct nucleotide sequences in the sample also encode this CDR3. In DNA form, the CDR3 reads TGCTCGGGTGCCTTCTTGGGGGAGACTGACAGGGAGCAAATAGGTAGCAAGGTTTTTCGTAATGATGCCTGTGGTAGTGCTTTGACAGCACAACTCTTCTTT. Amino acid sequence: CSGAFLGETDREQIGSKVFRNDACGSALTAQLFF. The V gene was left uncalled, and the J gene is TRDJ2; the D segment call TRDD3 is taken from the table without a DNA check. This CDR3 is built from 34 residues.

Comment on this clone: One end of the junction does not line up with germline, which may come from a read error. The chain has TRDV2 and TRDJ1, with 8 bases that match TRDD3. The length of the CDR3 is 12 residues. Germline assignment: CDR1 GEAIGNYY and CDR2 EKD. The CDR3 loop reads CACDTGDWGLHF. The CDR3 region has the DNA TGTGCCTGTGACACCGGAGACTGGGGGCTACACTTT.

Only a few counts were recorded for this clone. This rearrangement joins TRDV2 to TRDJ1; 9 positions agree with TRDD3. The germline V gene has CDR1 GEAIGNYY and CDR2 EKD. There are 15 residues in the CDR3. The J segment lost 3 bases and the V segment lost 4 bases, leaving 8 bases of the junction unmatched. CDR3: CACDSLLGDPDKLIF. CDR3 sequence (DNA): TGTGCCTGTGATAGTTTACTGGGGGACCCCGATAAACTCATCTTT.

The sample holds a few counts of this clone. The chain links TRDV2 to TRDJ1; 7 bases are shared with TRDD3. Germline V lookup: CDR1 GEAIGNYY, CDR2 EKD. V dropped 1 base and J dropped 2; count of bases not matched to a gene: 15. This CDR3 region has 18 residues. CDR3 loop: CACDTICTGDQCTDKLIF. The CDR3 DNA sequence: TGTGCCTGTGACACGATTTGTACTGGGGACCAGTGTACCGATAAACTCATCTTT.

This clone was recorded a few times. The protein in TCRdb stems from a much larger clone and differs at residue 17 from this DNA's translation, likely a read error; here the protein is translated from the DNA. The chain carries TRDV1 and TRDJ1; 9 nucleotides align to TRDD3. Germline lookup yields CDR1 TSWWSYY and CDR2 QGS. The CDR3 extends over 20 amino acids. This CDR3 is CALGEVLLRGLGDGTDRLIF. CDR3 DNA sequence: TGTGCTCTTGGGGAAGTGCTCCTACGGGGACTGGGGGACGGAACCGATAGACTCATCTTT.

This clone was observed a few times. A far more abundant clone sits one base away, making this likely a read error. The same CDR3 can be traced to other DNA sequences in this sample. The J gene call is TRDJ1, but no V gene call exists; TRDD3, the table's D call, lacks a check against the DNA. The CDR3 has 19 residues. The CDR3 here is CSAEFLGEYWAPRAHELIF. CDR3 DNA sequence: TGTTCAGCAGAGTTCTTGGGGGAGTACTGGGCTCCACGTGCCCATGAACTCATCTTT.